The source of this T cell receptor (beta chain) is a study of response to subunit inactivated influenza vaccine (dated by TCRdb to the late 2010s). Looking at the study overall: Deep quantitative T cell receptor repertoire profiling was used in the study to track responses to a trivalent subunit inactivated influenza vaccine.

The full study reports these points: The authors suggested that each seasonal influenza vaccination may recruit only a limited number of new T cells.

The library was produced with RT-PCR. The reads were generated on an Illumina HiSeq 2500. The public reads were reprocessed in TCRdb via fastp at Q25 and MiXCR, keeping in-frame beta chains. CDR3 protein duplicates are merged, each entry listing the most common genes and DNA. The sample table shows 400,000 to 650,000 distinct CDR3 sequences, and 7.2% are seen once. The top ten clonotypes cover under 15% of the sample. V sheds 0 bases and J sheds 16 bases, leaving 19 bases between their ends. The germline V gene (reference sequence) gives CDR1 as LGHDT and CDR2 as YNNKEL. The CDR3 covers 14 residues, taking in both the cysteine and the phenylalanine. Only the CDR3 portion is preserved as DNA: 42 bases, with reading frame beginning at the first base. Worth noting for this clonotype: It has no known antigen specificity. Base qualities are missing; no much larger clone stands one base away.

The specimen comprised PBMCs from blood, sampled about 23 months after vaccination. The V gene is TRBV3-1 and the J gene is TRBJ2-1; no D segment can be confidently identified. The receptor was derived from a man between 50 and 70 years old who received an inactivated influenza vaccine. Donor details come from another sample of the same person, matched by shared clones. The CDR3 protein is CASSQDVFPSFQFF. The nucleotide sequence is TGTGCCAGCAGCCAAGACGTCTTCCCATCTTTTCAATTCTTC.